The rows below give T cell receptor beta chains drawn from one sample of a study of blood T cell repertoires in COVID-19. This table comes from immunoSEQ multiplex PCR, and its TCRdb copy is limited to in-frame clones, with some not included. This sample has about 520,000 clones; 75% to 90% occur once, and the top ten carry approximately 2.9%. The sequenced sample consisted of peripheral blood. Every receptor here comes from a human donor in a cohort sampled during active COVID-19. CDR3s include the opening cysteine and the closing phenylalanine or tryptophan. Fields, in order: D gene, clone size, V gene, J gene, CDR3 DNA, CDR3 protein. D genes are given only for firm matches. Clone size, where shown, is once, few, many, or a class for clones that have expanded.

>NA|NA|TRBV7-2|TRBJ2-1
TGTGCCAGCAGCTTAGGGCGGCACAATGAGCAGTTCTTC
CASSLGRHNEQFF
>NA|few|TRBV28|TRBJ2-7
TGTGCCAGCAAACCATCGGACAGCCCCTACGAGCAGTACTTC
CASKPSDSPYEQYF
>NA|NA|TRBV30|TRBJ2-2
TGTGCCTGTGGACAGATGAACACCGGGGAGCTGTTTTTT
CACGQMNTGELFF
>NA|NA|TRBV11-2|TRBJ2-6
TGTGCCAGCAGCTTAGGCATCGCAGGCCAGGATTCGCGGGCCAACGTCCTGACTTTC
CASSLGIAGQDSRANVLTF
>TRBD2|NA|TRBV11-2|TRBJ2-1
TGTGCCAGCAGCTTTGGACTAGCGGTCAATGAGCAGTTCTTC
CASSFGLAVNEQFF
>NA|NA|TRBV11-2|TRBJ2-7
TGTGCCAGCACCCTTCGACAGGCCCTCTCCTACGAGCAGTACTTC
CASTLRQALSYEQYF
>TRBD1|NA|TRBV3-1/TRBV3-2|TRBJ2-3
TGTGCCAGCAGCCAGACAGGGACGGGGGATACGCAGTATTTT
CASSQTGTGDTQYF
>TRBD1|NA|TRBV3-1/TRBV3-2|TRBJ1-1
TGTGCCAGCAGCCAAGAGGACAGGATCACTGAAGCTTTCTTT
CASSQEDRITEAFF
>TRBD1|NA|TRBV19|TRBJ1-1
TGTGCCAGCCTCGGGACAGGGGTTCACACTGAAGCTTTCTTT
CASLGTGVHTEAFF
>NA|NA|TRBV24-1|TRBJ1-5
TGTGCCACCAGTGATACCCCACCCAATCAGGCCCAGCATTTT
CATSDTPPNQAQHF
>TRBD2|NA|TRBV5-8|TRBJ2-5
TGTGCCAGCAGCTTGCTAGGGACTAGCGGGGACCAAGAGACCCAGTACTTC
CASSLLGTSGDQETQYF
>TRBD2|NA|TRBV7-3|TRBJ2-2
TGTGCCAGCAGCTCTGGACTAGCGGGGAACACCGGGGAGCTGTTTTTT
CASSSGLAGNTGELFF
>NA|NA|TRBV3-1/TRBV3-2|TRBJ2-2
TGTGCCAGCAGGGCCACAGGGAACAACGCCGGGGAGCTGTTTTTT
CASRATGNNAGELFF
>NA|NA|TRBV30|TRBJ2-1
TGTGCCTGGAGTCCCGGGAAGGGCAATGAGCAGTTCTTC
CAWSPGKGNEQFF
>TRBD1|NA|TRBV6-6|TRBJ1-2
TGTGCCAGCAGTGCTGGGACAGCCCCACCAAGCTATGGCTACACCTTC
CASSAGTAPPSYGYTF
>NA|NA|TRBV18|TRBJ2-7
TGTGCCAGCTCACAACCCCCCGGCTCCTACGAGCAGTACTTC
CASSQPPGSYEQYF
>TRBD2|NA|TRBV19|TRBJ2-7
TGTGCCAGTAGCCCTTCGGGACTAGCGGGAGCCTACTACGAGCAGTACTTC
CASSPSGLAGAYYEQYF
>NA|NA|TRBV19|TRBJ2-3
TGTGCCAGTAGCGCACAGGGTGCGATCACAGATACGCAGTATTTT
CASSAQGAITDTQYF
>NA|NA|TRBV24-1|TRBJ2-3
TGTGCCACCAGTGATCAGACAGGCCTAAGCACAGATACGCAGTATTTT
CATSDQTGLSTDTQYF
>TRBD2|few|TRBV29-1|TRBJ2-3
TGCAGCGTTCCGGGACTAGAGGGGTCAGATACGCAGTATTTT
CSVPGLEGSDTQYF